What follows are 2 T cell receptor beta chains derived from one specimen sequenced in a study of CD8 T cells in Susac syndrome. When the RNA was reverse transcribed, random hexamers were used with an input of roughly 0.45 to 1 ug. TCRdb re-analysed the immunoSEQ multiplex PCR reads in MiXCR, keeping a single row per CDR3 protein. The repertoire holds some 140,000 distinct CDR3 sequences, around 95% seen once, with about 0.18% in the top ten. The sample was CD8+ T cells from PBMCs. These receptors were collected from a human donor with Susac syndrome.

V usage is TRBV6-5 and J usage is TRBJ2-7; TRBD1 is a possible D gene (6 bases). V dropped 10 bases and J dropped 4 bases, with 14 bases sitting between them. The CDR3 length is 12 residues. CDR1 is MNHEY, CDR2 SVGAGI, per germline. CDR3 nucleotides: TGTGCCACAATGGACAGCGATTACGAGCAGTACTTC. The encoded protein is CATMDSDYEQYF.

The chain recombines TRBV7-8 with TRBJ1-3, with D unclear. Germline V gives CDR1 SGHVS, CDR2 FQNEAQ. With 1 base removed from V and 0 bases from J, the gap between germline ends came to 16 bases. The CDR3 loop spans 18 amino acids. CDR3 sequence reads: CASSLGGVMPYSGNTIYF. The CDR3 bases are TGTGCCAGCAGCTTAGGTGGCGTAATGCCCTACTCTGGAAACACCATATATTTT. Looking up the rest from reference TRBV7-8 and TRBJ1-3 gives the full variable domain: GAGVSQSPRYKVAKRGQDVALRCDPISGHVSLFWYQQALGQGPEFLTYFQNEAQLDKSGLPSDRFFAERPEGSVSTLKIQRTQQEDSAVYLCASSLGGVMPYSGNTIYFGEGSWLTVV.